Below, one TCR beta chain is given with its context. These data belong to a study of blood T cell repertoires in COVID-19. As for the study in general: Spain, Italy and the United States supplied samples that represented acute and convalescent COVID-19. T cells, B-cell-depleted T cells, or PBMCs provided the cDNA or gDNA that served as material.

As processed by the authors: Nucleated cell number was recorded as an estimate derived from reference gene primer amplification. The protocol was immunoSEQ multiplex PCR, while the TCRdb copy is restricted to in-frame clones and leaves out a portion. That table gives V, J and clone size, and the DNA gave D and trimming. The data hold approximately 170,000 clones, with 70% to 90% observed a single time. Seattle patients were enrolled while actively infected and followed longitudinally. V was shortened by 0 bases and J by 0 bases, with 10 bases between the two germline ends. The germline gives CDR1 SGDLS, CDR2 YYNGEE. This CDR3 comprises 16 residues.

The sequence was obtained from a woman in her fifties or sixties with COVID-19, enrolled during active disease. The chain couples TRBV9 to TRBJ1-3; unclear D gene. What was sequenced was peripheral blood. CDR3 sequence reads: CASSVGEIYSGNTIYF. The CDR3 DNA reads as TGTGCCAGCAGCGTAGGTGAGATTTACTCTGGAAACACCATATATTTT.